Shown below are 11 T cell receptor beta chains from a single sample sequenced in a study of T cell responses to AZD1222 COVID-19 vaccine. Profiled with immunoSEQ multiplex PCR; TCRdb holds only in-frame clones, not every one. Seen here are 130,000 to 150,000 clones, around 93% observed once, and the top ten hold about 4%. The material was peripheral blood, obtained 28 days after the second AZD1222 dose. The receptor set was obtained from an adult who received the AZD1222 COVID-19 vaccine.

This chain uses TRBV20-1 with TRBJ2-1; possible D gene TRBD2, 6 bases. The CDR3 runs 15 residues. The V gene's germline CDR1 is DFQATT and CDR2 SNEGSKA (reference sequence). V lost 3 bases and J 3 bases, leaving 15 bases between the germline ends. CDR3: CSASLGLAYYNEQFF. In DNA, the CDR3 is TGCAGTGCTAGTTTGGGCCTAGCGTACTACAATGAGCAGTTCTTC.

J is TRBJ2-3 and V is TRBV5-1; D is unclear. The V end was cut by 3 bases, the J end by 4 bases, with 9 bases between. Germline V CDR1 and CDR2: SGHRS, YFSETQ. The CDR3 has 13 amino acids. In nucleotides, the CDR3 is TGCGCCAGCAGCTCCCCCCTATCAGATACGCAGTATTTT. Protein sequence: CASSSPLSDTQYF.

This clone appeared a single time. This chain connects TRBV3-1 (or the pseudogene TRBV3-2) to TRBJ2-1; 8 nucleotides match TRBD2. The CDR3 has 14 amino acids. V lost 3 bases, J lost 8 bases, and 6 bases stayed unmatched. Germline values: CDR1 LGHDT, CDR2 YNNKEL (reference sequence). CDR3 DNA sequence: TGTGCCAGCAGCCAGGGGACTAGTACCTATGAGCAGTTCTTC. It encodes CASSQGTSTYEQFF.

The V gene is TRBV30, the J gene TRBJ1-1, with a possible D match to TRBD1 (5 bases). Trimming took 8 bases from V and 7 from J, leaving 11 bases between them. Germline lookup yields CDR1 GTSNPN and CDR2 SVGIG (reference sequence). The CDR3 length is 10 residues. CDR3 sequence reads: CARETVEAFF. DNA of the CDR3: TGTGCCAGAGAGACAGTTGAAGCTTTCTTT.

The chain employs TRBV7-9 and TRBJ1-2, with 7 bases fitting TRBD1. Germline loops: CDR1 SEHNR, CDR2 FQNEAQ (reference sequence). Trimming removed 2 bases from V and 0 bases from J; junction bases left unmatched: 12. The length of the CDR3 is 18 residues. The CDR3 region has the DNA TGTGCCAGCAGCTTACCCCCAGGGCAGGGGGAAGCTAACTATGGCTACACCTTC. Translated: CASSLPPGQGEANYGYTF.

This chain uses TRBV4-1 with TRBJ2-5; the D gene is possibly TRBD2 (7 bases). V lost 1 base and J 4 bases, leaving 16 bases between the germline ends. Germline CDR1 reads MGHRA; CDR2 reads YSYEKL. The CDR3 totals 16 residues. The chain's CDR3 is CASSQARSRGGETQYF. The CDR3 bases are TGCGCCAGCAGCCAAGCGAGGAGTAGGGGGGGAGAGACCCAGTACTTC.

This rearrangement joins TRBV10-3 to TRBJ1-4; tentative D call: TRBD1 (6 bases). Looked up from germline, CDR1 is ENHRY and CDR2 is SYGVKD. V gave up 10 bases and J gave up 5 bases, with 17 bases separating them. CDR3 size: 14 residues. The CDR3 nucleotides read TGTGCCACCAAAACCAAGGGGGGAAATGAAAAACTGTTTTTT. This translates into CATKTKGGNEKLFF.

The chain joins TRBV6-1 to TRBJ1-2, with D possibly matching TRBD1 (5 bases). V gave up 2 bases and J gave up 7 bases, with 11 bases separating them. Germline-derived CDR1 and CDR2 are MNHNS and SASEGT. The CDR3 runs 13 residues. CDR3 DNA: TGTGCCAGCAGTGAAAGGGGAGCTATTGGCTACACCTTC. Translated, it gives CASSERGAIGYTF.

V gene TRBV12-3 or TRBV12-4 combines with J gene TRBJ2-1; possible D gene TRBD1, 6 bases. Trimming removed 6 bases at V and 8 bases at J, with 14 bases between. The CDR3 is 13 residues long. CDR3 sequence reads: CASSSTGFDEQFF. CDR3 nucleotide sequence: TGTGCCAGCAGCTCTACAGGGTTTGATGAGCAGTTCTTC.

This clone showed up just once. This sequence joins TRBV5-4 and TRBJ1-2; D is uncertain. V was cut by 0 bases and J by 8 bases, with 17 bases left in between. The CDR3 is 15 amino acids. Germline lookup yields CDR1 SGHNT and CDR2 YYREEE (reference sequence). DNA of the CDR3: TGTGCCAGCAGCTTGGACTCTTGGGCAGGAGGAGGCTACACCTTC. It yields the protein CASSLDSWAGGGYTF.

The chain couples TRBV7-3 to TRBJ2-1; weak D call: TRBD2 (6 bases). CDR3 size: 14 residues. CDR1 and CDR2 (germline): SGHTA, FQGTGA. V dropped 5 bases and J dropped 6 bases, with 14 bases sitting between them. The CDR3 loop reads CASSLLGGPNEQFF. The CDR3, as DNA: TGTGCCAGCAGCCTACTGGGGGGTCCCAATGAGCAGTTCTTC.